This is a list of T cell receptor beta chains from one sample in a study of T cell responses to AZD1222 COVID-19 vaccine. Clones were sequenced by immunoSEQ multiplex PCR, and TCRdb holds only the in-frame ones, with some missing. The sample consists of around 150,000 clones, roughly 92% of them appearing once. Specimen: peripheral blood, collected 28 days after the second AZD1222 dose. The source is an adult who received the AZD1222 COVID-19 vaccine. CDR3s include the opening cysteine and the closing phenylalanine or tryptophan. D genes are given only for firm matches. Expanded clones are given a class, and other clones once, few, many or no size at all.

J | V | size | D | DNA | CDR3
TRBJ1-1 | TRBV2 | - | - | TGTGCCATAGGGGGGGGACTTGAAGCTTTCTTT | CAIGGGLEAFF
TRBJ2-5 | TRBV7-9 | - | - | TGTGCCAGCAGCTCTACCCGACAGACACCGTACCAAGAGACCCAGTACTTC | CASSSTRQTPYQETQYF
TRBJ1-1 | TRBV4-1 | - | - | TGCGCCAGCAGCCAAATCCAGGGACGGGCCCCGGGTGAAGCTTTCTTT | CASSQIQGRAPGEAFF
TRBJ2-7 | TRBV29-1 | - | - | TGCAGCGTTGCCGGGGTAGGTACCCACGAGCAGTACTTC | CSVAGVGTHEQYF
TRBJ2-7 | TRBV2 | - | TRBD2 | TGTGCCAGCGGCGGGAGGCTCTTCGAGCAGTACTTC | CASGGRLFEQYF
TRBJ1-5 | TRBV19 | few | - | TGTGCCAGTAGTATGCGGGGAAGGGAGCAGCCCCAGCATTTT | CASSMRGREQPQHF
TRBJ1-1 | TRBV4-3 | - | - | TGCGCCAGCAGCCAAGTCGAGTTTGGAAACACTGAAGCTTTCTTT | CASSQVEFGNTEAFF
TRBJ1-4 | TRBV10-3 | - | TRBD1 | TGTGCCACTAGACAGGGGAGGGAAAAACTGTTTTTT | CATRQGREKLFF
TRBJ2-2 | TRBV9 | - | - | TGTGCCAGCAGCGTAGATAGGCGGGGCAGGGGAAACACCGGGGAGCTGTTTTTT | CASSVDRRGRGNTGELFF
TRBJ2-1 | TRBV10-3 | - | TRBD2 | TGTGCCATCAGCCGGACTAGCTCGGGCGATGAGCAGTTCTTC | CAISRTSSGDEQFF
TRBJ2-7 | TRBV10-3 | - | - | TGTGCCATTACTCAGACTGGTAAAGTCTACGAGCAGTACTTC | CAITQTGKVYEQYF
TRBJ2-1 | TRBV14 | - | TRBD2 | TGTGCCAGCAGCCTCTTGACTAGCGGGTCATACAATGAGCAGTTCTTC | CASSLLTSGSYNEQFF
TRBJ1-1 | TRBV27 | - | - | TGTGCCAGCAGTTTAGCGCAGGCCCCCAAACACACTGAAGCTTTCTTT | CASSLAQAPKHTEAFF
TRBJ1-4 | TRBV27 | once | - | TGTGCCACGGGAAGAGGTTCAACTAATGAAAAACTGTTTTTT | CATGRGSTNEKLFF
TRBJ2-7 | TRBV9 | few | - | TGTGCCAGCAGTCGCCGGGACGGAAAAACCTACGAGCAGTACTTC | CASSRRDGKTYEQYF
TRBJ1-4 | TRBV9 | - | TRBD1 | TGTGCCAGCAGCCCAGGGGGCGATGAAAAACTGTTTTTT | CASSPGGDEKLFF
TRBJ1-6 | TRBV6-5 | - | - | TGTGCCAGCAGTTACGTATCAGTTAATTCACCCCTCCACTTT | CASSYVSVNSPLHF